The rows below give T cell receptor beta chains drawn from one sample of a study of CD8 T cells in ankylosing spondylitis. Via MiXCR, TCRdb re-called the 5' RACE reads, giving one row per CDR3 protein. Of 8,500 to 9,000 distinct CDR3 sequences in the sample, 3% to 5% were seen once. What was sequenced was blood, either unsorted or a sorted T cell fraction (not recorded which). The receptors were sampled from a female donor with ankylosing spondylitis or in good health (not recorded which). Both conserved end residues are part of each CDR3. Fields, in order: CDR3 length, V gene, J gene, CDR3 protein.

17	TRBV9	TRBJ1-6	CASSPTSGQAGYSPLHF
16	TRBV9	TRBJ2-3	CASSVFGRGGTDTQYF
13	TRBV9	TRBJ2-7	CASSGGTAGEQYF
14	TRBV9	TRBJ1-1	CASSATGLNTEAFF
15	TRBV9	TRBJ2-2	CASSPGGKGPGELFF
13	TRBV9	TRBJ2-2	CASTTFEVGELFF
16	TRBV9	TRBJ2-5	CASSSRTSGVAETQYF
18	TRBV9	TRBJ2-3	CASSQGLAGPILSDTQYF
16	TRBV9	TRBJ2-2	CASSVEDRGSTGELFF
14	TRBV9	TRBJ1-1	CASSGTGVNTEAFF
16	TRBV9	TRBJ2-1	CASSGGGLASFSEQFF
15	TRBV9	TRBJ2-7	CASSSAGTGIYEQYF
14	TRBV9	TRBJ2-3	CASSVGGITDTQYF
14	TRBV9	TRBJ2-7	CASSVSGGWSEQYF
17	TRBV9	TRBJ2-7	CASSFSGSGGTYGEQYF
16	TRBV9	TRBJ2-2	CASSGSGQGAGGELFF
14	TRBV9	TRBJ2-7	CASSEDHISYEQYF
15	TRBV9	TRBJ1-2	CASSGQGWANYGYTF
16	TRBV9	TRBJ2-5	CASSVEGDRGEETQYF
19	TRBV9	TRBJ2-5	CASSGHTSGGPRFQETQYF
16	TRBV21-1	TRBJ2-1	CASSTPTGGSYNEQFF
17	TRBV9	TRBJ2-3	CASSAPGGLTGADTQYF
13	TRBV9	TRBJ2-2	CASSPGYTGELFF
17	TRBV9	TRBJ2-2	CASSVKASGGHTGELFF
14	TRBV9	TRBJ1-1	CASSVEGAGTEAFF
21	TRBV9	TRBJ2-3	CASSFPQGPEVDRERTDTQYF
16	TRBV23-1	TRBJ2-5	CASRTNRARMKETQYF
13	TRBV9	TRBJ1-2	CASSEDGEVGYTF
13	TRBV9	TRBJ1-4	CASSGATNEKLFF
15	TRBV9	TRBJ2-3	CASKRTGTGADTQYF
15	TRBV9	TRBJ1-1	CASNVGLGSTTEAFF
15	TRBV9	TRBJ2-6	CASSVWSSGANVLTF
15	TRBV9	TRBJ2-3	CASSVGLKGTDTQYF
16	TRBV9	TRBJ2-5	CASSGSGGHPMETQYF
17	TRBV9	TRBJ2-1	CASSVGGGGGSYNEQFF
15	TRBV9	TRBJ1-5	CASSTTGLANQPQHF
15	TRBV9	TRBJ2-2	CASSPGRANTGELFF
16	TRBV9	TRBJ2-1	CASSKHPGLVVNEQFF
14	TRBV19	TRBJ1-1	CASKDRGLNTEAFF
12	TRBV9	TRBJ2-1	CASSESYNEQFF